The 28 T cell receptor beta chains in this list originate from one sample, sequenced in a study of regulatory T cells in long-lasting Graves disease. Researchers made TCR beta libraries by using iRepertoire HTBI primers and running Arm-PCR on CDR3 regions. TCRdb re-analysed the multiplex PCR reads in MiXCR, keeping a single row per CDR3 protein. The repertoire holds 420,000 or so distinct CDR3 sequences, with over 15% as singletons. Time point meaning: newly diagnosed GD, antithyroid drugs for less than 3 months. The TCR library was made from RNA extracted from PBMCs. These sequences were also reported in another study, on T cells in Graves' hyperthyroidism and ophthalmopathy.

Source: peripheral blood mononuclear cells (PBMCs), taken at new diagnosis, from a patient treated with antithyroid drugs. The receptors shown here come from a woman aged 18-35 years with Graves disease.

There are a few counts of this clonotype. The chain has TRBV10-3 and TRBJ1-1; D unclear. V was shortened by 0 bases and J by 2 bases, with 10 bases between the two germline ends. Per the germline V gene, CDR1 is ENHRY and CDR2 is SYGVKD. This CDR3 has 15 residues. The CDR3 spells CAISESTGLNTEAFF. The DNA for the CDR3 is TGTGCCATCAGTGAGTCGACTGGGCTAAACACTGAAGCTTTCTTT.

Ten or more counts support this clonotype. This chain connects TRBV27 to TRBJ2-5; no clear D gene. Germline V gene sequence: CDR1 MNHEY, CDR2 SMNVEV (reference sequence). Trimming took 1 base from V and 5 from J, leaving 8 bases between them. The CDR3 runs to 13 residues. The CDR3, as DNA: TGTGCCAGCAGTTTATTACCCGGGGAGACCCAGTACTTC. This encodes CASSLLPGETQYF.

CDR3 DNA: TGTGCCAGCAGTGCCGGGACAGGAATCTATAATTCACCCCTCCACTTT. Amino acids: CASSAGTGIYNSPLHF. This chain uses TRBV7-2 with TRBJ1-6; TRBD1 matches 8 bases. Trimming removed 6 bases from V and 3 bases from J; junction bases left unmatched: 7. The CDR3 spans 16 residues. Germline V lookup: CDR1 SGHTA, CDR2 FQGNSA. The full variable domain, in which reference TRBV7-2 and TRBJ1-6 provide the parts outside the CDR3, is GAGVSQSPSNKVTEKGKDVELRCDPISGHTALYWYRQSLGQGLEFLIYFQGNSAPDKSGLPSDRFSAERTGGSVSTLTIQRTQQEDSAVYLCASSAGTGIYNSPLHFGNGTRLTVT.

The V gene is TRBV20-1, the J gene TRBJ1-1; 7 nucleotides match TRBD1. The CDR3 has 14 residues. CDR1 and CDR2 (germline): DFQATT, SNEGSKA (reference sequence). The ends lost 1 base at V and 6 bases at J; junction bases unmatched: 8. CDR3 in amino acids: CSARVVGGASEAFF. In DNA, the CDR3 is TGCAGTGCTAGAGTGGTAGGGGGCGCGTCTGAAGCTTTCTTT.

This clonotype has ten or more counts. The genes are TRBV7-2 and TRBJ2-2; 7 positions agree with TRBD1. After removal of 2 bases from V and 8 bases from J, the junction contained 5 bases not matched to a gene. The germline V gene encodes CDR1 SGHTA and CDR2 FQGNSA. The CDR3 contains 14 residues. CDR3 amino acids: CASSLFRGSGELFF. The CDR3, as DNA: TGTGCCAGCAGCTTATTCAGGGGGTCGGGGGAGCTGTTTTTT.

The chain links TRBV19 to TRBJ2-1; no firm D call. This CDR3 spans 16 amino acids. Trimming removed 3 bases from V and 1 base from J, with 13 bases in between. The germline CDR1 and CDR2 sequences are LNHDA and SQIVND (reference sequence). The CDR3 loop is CASSIDRVGSYNEQFF. DNA of the CDR3: TGTGCCAGTAGTATCGACCGGGTTGGTTCCTACAATGAGCAGTTCTTC.

This clonotype was found many times. The germline gene is not matched at one end of the junction; a read error may be the cause. V gene TRBV7-7 combines with J gene TRBJ2-5; D unresolved. Germline V gene sequence: CDR1 SSHAT, CDR2 FNYEAQ (reference sequence). The CDR3 consists of 14 residues. DNA of the CDR3: TGTGCTAGCAGTATCGATTTGCACGAAGAGACCCAGTACTTC. This gives the protein CASSIDLHEETQYF.

There are many counts of this clonotype. The J gene is TRBJ1-1, the V gene TRBV6-5, with 7 bases identical to TRBD1. V trimming: 1 base; J trimming: 6 bases; junction bases outside the gene matches: 8. The germline V gene has CDR1 MNHEY and CDR2 SVGAGI. CDR3 length equals 15 residues. CDR3 in amino acids: CASSYWTGSSAEAFF. For the CDR3, the DNA is TGTGCCAGCAGTTACTGGACAGGATCGAGCGCTGAAGCTTTCTTT.

V gene TRBV4-2 combines with J gene TRBJ1-3; 7 positions agree with TRBD1. Trimming cost V 0 bases and J 5 bases; bases outside gene matches: 4. This CDR3 is built from 15 residues. Germline V gene data show CDR1 as LGHNA and CDR2 as YNFKEQ. The CDR3 bases are TGTGCCAGCAGCCAAGATTCGACAGGGAGAAACACCATATATTTT. Its protein product is CASSQDSTGRNTIYF.

The gene calls are TRBV4-3 and TRBJ1-4; TRBD1 might be the D (6 bases). The CDR3 has 16 amino acids. Trimming left V 4 bases short and J 4 bases short, with 16 bases between. In germline, CDR1 is LGHNA, CDR2 YSLEER. The CDR3 spells CASSPGALLGNEKLFF. CDR3 sequence (DNA): TGCGCCAGCAGCCCGGGGGCACTCCTAGGTAATGAAAAACTGTTTTTT.

This clonotype came up many times. The chain couples TRBV6-2 or TRBV6-3 to TRBJ2-5, with TRBD2 identical over 12 bases. Germline trimming cut 6 bases from V and 4 bases from J; bases unmatched to any gene: 3. There are 14 residues in the CDR3. From germline, CDR1 is MNHEY and CDR2 SVGEGT. CDR3 bases: TGTGCCAGCAGACAGACTAGCGGGAGAGAGACCCAGTACTTC. Translated: CASRQTSGRETQYF.

On this clonotype itself: One base away lies a much larger clone, so this may be a sequencing read error. V and J are TRBV11-1 and TRBJ2-1; the match to TRBD2 covers 8 bases. CDR1 is SGHAT, CDR2 FQDESV, per germline (reference sequence). CDR3 length: 15 residues. With V trimmed by 6 bases and J by 10 bases, 14 bases remained unmatched. CDR3 in DNA: TGTGCCAGCAGTCCAAGCGGGAGCCTCTCCTACGAGCAGTTCTTC. Translation: CASSPSGSLSYEQFF.

The chain recombines TRBV11-2 with TRBJ1-2, with 7 bases fitting TRBD1. CDR1 SGHAT and CDR2 FQNNGV come from the germline V gene. The length of the CDR3 is 15 residues. Trimming at V came to 2 bases and at J to 4 bases, leaving 7 bases not matched to a gene. The CDR3: CASSLSPTGIYGYTF. The CDR3 bases are TGTGCCAGCAGCTTAAGCCCGACAGGGATCTATGGCTACACCTTC.

This clonotype was picked up a small number of times. V and J are TRBV15 and TRBJ2-4; weak D call: TRBD2 (6 bases). This CDR3 comprises 18 residues. The V and J ends lost 1 base and 2 bases respectively, with 18 bases between them. Per the germline V gene, CDR1 is LNHNV and CDR2 is YYDKDF (reference sequence). In DNA form, the CDR3 reads TGTGCCACCAGCAGAGGTACGGGAGCGGACTTAACCAAAAACATTCAGTACTTC. Translated: CATSRGTGADLTKNIQYF.

This clonotype was counted at least ten times. The chain employs TRBV29-1 and TRBJ1-1, with TRBD1 matching 7 bases. Germline V gene sequence: CDR1 SQVTM, CDR2 ANQGSEA. The ends lost 6 bases at V and 9 bases at J; junction bases unmatched: 7. The CDR3 has 11 residues. CDR3 nucleotides: TGCAGCGTGACGCGGGACAGCAAAGCTTTCTTT. This codes for CSVTRDSKAFF.

The sample holds many counts of this clonotype. The chain recombines TRBV6-2 or TRBV6-3 with TRBJ1-2; D unclear. The CDR3 spans 12 residues. V lost 5 bases, J lost 5 bases, and 9 bases lay in between. Germline V lookup: CDR1 MNHEY, CDR2 SVGEGT. CDR3 amino acids: CASSEENYGYTF. DNA of the CDR3: TGTGCCAGCAGTGAAGAGAATTATGGCTACACCTTC.

This chain connects TRBV9 to TRBJ2-1; maybe TRBD2 (5 bases). This CDR3 spans 13 amino acids. V was pared by 4 bases and J by 4 bases, with 9 bases between. Germline V gene sequence: CDR1 SGDLS, CDR2 YYNGEE. CDR3: CASSSGLYNEQFF. For the CDR3, the DNA is TGTGCCAGCAGCTCCGGACTGTACAATGAGCAGTTCTTC.

As for this clonotype: Germline and junction disagree at one end, which may indicate a read error. This sequence joins TRBV20-1 and TRBJ2-2; 7 bases are a match to TRBD2. The CDR3 runs to 15 residues. Germline V gene lookup returns CDR1 DFQATT and CDR2 SNEGSKA (reference sequence). The CDR3 region is CSARDAGVETGELLF. CDR3 sequence (DNA): TGCAGTGCTAGAGACGCGGGAGTGGAGACCGGGGAGCTGCTTTTT.

This clonotype was observed at least ten times. This chain links TRBV9 with TRBJ2-5; D uncertain. The CDR3 is made up of 18 amino acids. V lost 0 bases and J 1 base, leaving 19 bases between the germline ends. The germline V gene has CDR1 SGDLS and CDR2 YYNGEE. CDR3 region: CASSVEGPGLGTQETQYF. CDR3 nucleotides: TGTGCCAGCAGCGTAGAAGGCCCTGGGTTGGGTACCCAAGAGACCCAGTACTTC.

This clonotype was counted a few times. V gene TRBV30 combines with J gene TRBJ1-5; D ambiguous. V lost 0 bases and J 5 bases, leaving 14 bases between the germline ends. Germline CDR1 and CDR2: GTSNPN and SVGIG (reference sequence). The CDR3 runs to 15 residues. CDR3 sequence reads: CAWSVGLGLDQPQHF. In DNA form, the CDR3 reads TGTGCCTGGAGTGTAGGCTTAGGGCTTGATCAGCCCCAGCATTTT.

Of note for this clonotype: This could be a read error, since a much larger clone is one nucleotide away. The chain recombines TRBV28 with TRBJ1-2, with no clear D. Germline V gene lookup returns CDR1 MDHEN and CDR2 SYDVKM. This CDR3 comprises 12 residues. V was trimmed by 10 bases and J by 4 bases, leaving 13 bases between them. The CDR3 coding sequence is TGTGCCAACCTCGACATTAGCTATGGCTACACCTTC. Translation gives CANLDISYGYTF.

The V gene is TRBV4-2, the J gene TRBJ2-7, with 7 positions matching TRBD2. Germline V CDR1 and CDR2: LGHNA, YNFKEQ. Trimming took 3 bases from V and 4 from J; bases not matched to a gene: 9. The CDR3 consists of 15 residues. CDR3 region: CASSQGLPGRYEQYF. CDR3 bases: TGTGCCAGCAGCCAGGGACTACCGGGAAGATACGAGCAGTACTTC.

This clonotype was seen a handful of times. The chain is built from TRBV4-3 and TRBJ2-7, with 12 bases lining up with TRBD1. The V segment lost 0 bases and the J segment 5 bases; nucleotides outside the gene matches: 8. Looked up from germline, CDR1 is LGHNA and CDR2 is YSLEER. This CDR3 is 17 amino acids long. CDR3 region: CASSQDLSRDRGHEQYF. The CDR3 DNA sequence: TGCGCCAGCAGCCAAGATCTAAGTAGGGACAGGGGGCACGAGCAGTACTTC.

This clonotype was found a few times. The chain is built from TRBV5-6 and TRBJ2-1, with 11 bases fitting TRBD2. Germline CDR1 and CDR2: SGHDT and YYEEEE. Losses at the gene ends were 2 bases for V and 9 bases for J; bases not matched to a gene: 19. CDR3 size: 19 residues. The CDR3 DNA follows: TGTGCCAGCAGCTTTAGGACTAGCGGGTGGCTGACGGGGTCCAGTGAGCAGTTCTTC. Protein product: CASSFRTSGWLTGSSEQFF.

With regard to this clonotype: This sequence may be a read error, since a much larger clone differs from it by one base. CDR3 DNA: TGTGCCAGCAGCTTGATAGCGGGAGGTGGCACAGATAGGCAGTATTTT. This encodes CASSLIAGGGTDRQYF. The genes are TRBV7-2 and TRBJ2-3; TRBD2 matches 10 bases. The CDR3 extends over 16 amino acids. CDR1 is SGHTA and CDR2 is FQGNSA in the germline V gene. Combining the CDR3 with reference TRBV7-2 and TRBJ2-3 gives the whole variable domain GAGVSQSPSNKVTEKGKDVELRCDPISGHTALYWYRQSLGQGLEFLIYFQGNSAPDKSGLPSDRFSAERTGGSVSTLTIQRTQQEDSAVYLCASSLIAGGGTDRQYFGPGTRLTVL.

This clonotype was detected ten times or more. The V gene is TRBV7-9, the J gene TRBJ2-3, with D tentatively TRBD2 (6 bases). From germline, CDR1 is SEHNR and CDR2 FQNEAQ (reference sequence). The CDR3 is 13 residues long. Trimming took off 5 bases at V and 8 bases at J, with 14 bases between the two ends. As DNA, the CDR3 is TGTGCCAGCAGCGATGGACTACTTGGTACGCAGTATTTT. This translates into CASSDGLLGTQYF.

The genes are TRBV6-5 and TRBJ1-5; D call uncertain. The CDR3 totals 13 residues. Trimming left V 3 bases short and J 5 bases short, with 8 bases between. CDR1 MNHEY and CDR2 SVGAGI come from the germline V gene. The CDR3 reads CASSYRFYQPQHF. CDR3 sequence (DNA): TGTGCCAGCAGTTATAGGTTTTATCAGCCCCAGCATTTT.

In its sample, this clonotype was seen many times. The V call is TRBV28, the J call TRBJ2-5; D gene unclear. The V end was cut by 7 bases, the J end by 2 bases, with 11 bases between. Germline V lookup: CDR1 MDHEN, CDR2 SYDVKM. This CDR3 is 13 amino acids long. CDR3 sequence reads: CASTKSPQETQYF. The CDR3 nucleotides read TGTGCCAGCACGAAGAGCCCGCAAGAGACCCAGTACTTC.